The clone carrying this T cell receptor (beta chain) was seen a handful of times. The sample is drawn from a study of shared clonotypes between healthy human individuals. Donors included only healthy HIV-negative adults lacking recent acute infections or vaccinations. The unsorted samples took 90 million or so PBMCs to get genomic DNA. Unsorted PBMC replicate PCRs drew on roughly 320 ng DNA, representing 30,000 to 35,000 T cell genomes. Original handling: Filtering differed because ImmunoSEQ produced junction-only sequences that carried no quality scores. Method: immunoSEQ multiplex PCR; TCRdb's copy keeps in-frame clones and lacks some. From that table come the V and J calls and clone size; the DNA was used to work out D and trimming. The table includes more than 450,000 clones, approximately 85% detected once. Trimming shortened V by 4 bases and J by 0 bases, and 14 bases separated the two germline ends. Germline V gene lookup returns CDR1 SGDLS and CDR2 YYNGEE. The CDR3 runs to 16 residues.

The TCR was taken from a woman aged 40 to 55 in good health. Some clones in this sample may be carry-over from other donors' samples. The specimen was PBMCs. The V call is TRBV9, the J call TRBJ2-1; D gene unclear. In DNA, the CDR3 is TGTGCCAGCAGCTCCTCCACTTCGAGCTCCTACAATGAGCAGTTCTTC. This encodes CASSSSTSSSYNEQFF.